Sequencing of this T cell receptor beta chain was carried out in a study of OX40 agonist ivuxolimab in advanced cancers. Study background: An agonistic anti-OX40 (CD134) antibody, ivuxolimab, was used to treat the patients.

Germline V gives CDR1 MNHNY, CDR2 SVGAGI (reference sequence). The CDR3 spans 14 residues. V was trimmed by 2 bases and J by 2 bases, leaving 9 bases between them. Sequencing used immunoSEQ multiplex PCR; TCRdb keeps in-frame clones, though not all of them. The data contain about 120,000 clones, over 85% of them singletons. The sample was CD4+ or CD8+ T cells sorted from blood, taken in a trial of the OX40 agonist ivuxolimab. This clonotype originated in an adult with an advanced solid tumor such as melanoma, head and neck, liver or kidney cancer. The V call is TRBV6-6, the J call TRBJ2-5; D unclear. CDR3 in amino acids: CASSYRGTQETQYF. CDR3 DNA sequence: TGTGCCAGCAGTTACCGCGGCACTCAAGAGACCCAGTACTTC.